These T cell receptor beta chains were read from a single sample in a study of beta chain features in type 1 diabetes. TCRdb keeps only in-frame clones here, not all; method: immunoSEQ multiplex PCR. The sample contains about 650,000 clones, about an eighth of which appear only once. Specimen: naive CD4+ T cells from blood. Every receptor here comes from a man aged 25 to 45 with type 1 diabetes. CDR3s include the opening cysteine and the closing phenylalanine or tryptophan. The D gene is left open where the match is weak. The size of a clone is reported for some rows only, either as once, few or many, or as a class for expanded clones.

TRBJ2-1 15 TRBV7-7 . . CASSSQGTASGEQFF TGTGCTAGCAGCTCCCAGGGGACCGCTTCGGGTGAGCAGTTCTTC
TRBJ2-1 15 TRBV18 . . CASSPRESSYNEQFF TGTGCCAGCTCACCAAGGGAGAGCTCCTACAATGAGCAGTTCTTC
TRBJ2-7 17 TRBV28 few TRBD1 CASSTLRGTGGTYEQYF TGTGCCAGCAGTACACTTAGGGGGACAGGGGGCACCTACGAGCAGTACTTC
TRBJ2-1 13 TRBV9 few . CASSAGPLDEQFF TGTGCCAGCAGCGCCGGCCCGTTGGATGAGCAGTTCTTC
TRBJ2-3 12 TRBV7-2 few . CASSFLTDTQYF TGTGCCAGCAGCTTCTTAACAGATACGCAGTATTTT
TRBJ2-7 14 TRBV28 few TRBD2 CASSGAGLPYEQYF TGTGCCAGCAGTGGGGCGGGACTACCATACGAGCAGTACTTC
TRBJ1-5 14 TRBV10-3 . . CAISDPTGGQPQHF TGTGCCATCAGTGACCCGACAGGTGGCCAGCCCCAGCATTTT
TRBJ1-1 15 TRBV4-3 . . CASSHTGQMNTEAFF TGCGCCAGCAGCCATACCGGACAGATGAACACTGAAGCTTTCTTT
TRBJ2-7 16 TRBV5-6 . . CASSLRVDSRSYEQYF TGTGCCAGCAGCTTGAGGGTGGACAGTAGATCCTACGAGCAGTACTTC
TRBJ2-7 16 TRBV4-3 . TRBD2 CASSQGTSGGSYEQYF TGCGCCAGCAGCCAAGGGACTAGCGGGGGCTCCTACGAGCAGTACTTC
TRBJ2-5 13 TRBV6-6 . . CASSLGGEETQYF TGTGCCAGCAGTTTGGGCGGGGAAGAGACCCAGTACTTC
TRBJ2-1 13 TRBV13 . TRBD2 CASSPGLAGWQFF TGTGCCAGCAGCCCTGGACTAGCAGGATGGCAGTTCTTC
TRBJ2-5 13 TRBV11-3 few . CASSLQGSETQYF TGTGCCAGCAGCTTACAGGGTTCGGAGACCCAGTACTTC
TRBJ1-5 14 TRBV29-1 . . CSVAVGYSNQPQHF TGCAGCGTCGCGGTGGGTTATAGCAATCAGCCCCAGCATTTT
TRBJ1-3 15 TRBV14 few TRBD1 CASSPRTGSGNTIYF TGTGCCAGCAGCCCGAGGACAGGGTCTGGAAACACCATATATTTT
TRBJ2-7 13 TRBV14 few . CASSRGNSYEQYF TGTGCCAGCAGCCGAGGGAATAGCTACGAGCAGTACTTC
TRBJ2-1 15 TRBV9 . TRBD1 CASSVDGTDYNEQFF TGTGCCAGCAGCGTAGACGGGACAGATTACAATGAGCAGTTCTTC
TRBJ2-7 15 TRBV9 . . CASSVGAGMVNEQYF TGTGCCAGCAGCGTAGGTGCAGGGATGGTCAACGAGCAGTACTTC
TRBJ2-1 13 TRBV14 few TRBD2 CASSQVLGTSQFF TGTGCCAGCAGCCAAGTCCTCGGGACTAGCCAGTTCTTC
TRBJ2-5 16 TRBV25-1 . . CASSESGTRGQETQYF TGTGCCAGCAGTGAGTCCGGGACCCGGGGGCAAGAGACCCAGTACTTC
TRBJ1-1 14 TRBV9 . . CASSVEGLNTEAFF TGTGCCAGCAGCGTAGAGGGATTGAACACTGAAGCTTTCTTT
TRBJ2-3 14 TRBV7-9 few . CASSLGSGTDTQYF TGTGCCAGCAGCTTAGGGTCCGGCACAGATACGCAGTATTTT
TRBJ2-1 15 TRBV7-2 . . CASSLGGDMGNEQFF TGTGCCAGCAGCTTAGGAGGGGATATGGGGAATGAGCAGTTCTTC
TRBJ2-5 16 TRBV6-1 . . CASSEKSHRLQETQYF TGTGCCAGCAGTGAAAAGTCGCATCGCCTTCAAGAGACCCAGTACTTC
TRBJ2-3 18 TRBV10-3 . . CASWPGDLPRTSTDTQYF TGTGCCTCCTGGCCCGGGGACCTACCTAGGACTAGCACAGATACGCAGTATTTT
TRBJ1-6 16 TRBV6-5 . . CASSYLSGSYNSPLHF TGTGCCAGCAGTTACCTTTCGGGCTCCTATAATTCACCCCTCCACTTT
TRBJ1-1 14 TRBV19 . . CASRSGGRDTEAFF TGTGCCAGTAGGTCCGGGGGCAGGGACACTGAAGCTTTCTTT
TRBJ2-2 15 TRBV4-3 few . CASSQMAGRTGELFF TGCGCCAGCAGCCAAATGGCGGGCCGGACCGGGGAGCTGTTTTTT
TRBJ1-4 12 TRBV7-9 . . CATTTTNEKLFF TGTGCCACCACTACAACTAATGAAAAACTGTTTTTT
TRBJ1-5 14 TRBV4-2 few . CASSRAGDRQPQHF TGTGCCAGCAGCCGTGCAGGGGACCGGCAGCCCCAGCATTTT
TRBJ2-7 12 TRBV5-1 few . CASSLGGYEQYF TGCGCCAGCAGCTTGGGGGGCTACGAGCAGTACTTC